Presented here are 19 T cell receptor beta chains from one specimen sequenced in a study of T cells in Graves' hyperthyroidism and ophthalmopathy. RNA transcripts served as the template for amplifying TCR beta CDR3 regions. An initial round of RT-PCR targeting the TCR CDR3 relied on the HTBI primer set. TCRdb fed the multiplex PCR reads into MiXCR, producing one record per CDR3 protein. The sample includes over 500,000 distinct CDR3 sequences, roughly a sixth of them seen just once. Sequences were obtained from blood. All receptors derive from a woman younger than 30 with Graves' ophthalmopathy.

This clonotype was seen repeatedly, ten times or more. The J gene is TRBJ2-7, the V gene TRBV20-1; 11 bases fit TRBD2. Unmatched junction bases numbered 3, after V lost 1 base and J lost 1 base. The length of the CDR3 is 15 residues. Germline V lookup: CDR1 DFQATT, CDR2 SNEGSKA (reference sequence). CDR3 in amino acids: CSARATSGISYEQYF. CDR3 sequence (DNA): TGCAGTGCTAGAGCGACTAGCGGGATTTCCTACGAGCAGTACTTC.

The chain carries TRBV10-3 and TRBJ2-1; TRBD2 matches at 12 bases. The CDR3 spans 16 residues. Trimming took 7 bases from V and 9 from J; bases not matched to a gene: 13. Germline-derived CDR1 and CDR2 are ENHRY and SYGVKD. As DNA, the CDR3 is TGTGCCATCAATCCGACTAGCGGGAGTGGTGGTGGTGAGCAGTTCTTC. Translated: CAINPTSGSGGGEQFF.

The gene calls are TRBV14 and TRBJ1-1; 7 bases agree with TRBD1. This CDR3 comprises 15 residues. Unmatched junction bases numbered 5, after V lost 4 bases and J lost 0 bases. Germline V gene data show CDR1 as SGHDN and CDR2 as FVKESK. The CDR3 here is CASSPHRGLNTEAFF. The CDR3 DNA follows: TGTGCCAGCAGCCCCCACAGGGGACTGAACACTGAAGCTTTCTTT.

On this clonotype itself: A much more abundant neighbour one base away suggests this may be a read error. The chain links TRBV30 to TRBJ1-1; possible D gene TRBD1, 6 bases. V was shortened by 0 bases and J by 5 bases, with 16 bases between the two germline ends. The CDR3 is 15 residues long. Germline CDR1 GTSNPN, CDR2 SVGIG (reference sequence). The CDR3 sequence: CAWSVDPGAGTEAFF. The CDR3 nucleotides read TGTGCCTGGAGTGTAGACCCAGGGGCTGGGACTGAAGCTTTCTTT.

This clonotype was counted a few times. The rearrangement joins TRBV29-1 to TRBJ2-3, with D maybe TRBD2 (7 bases). The V end was cut by 7 bases, the J end by 6 bases, with 17 bases between. This CDR3 has 13 residues. CDR1 SQVTM and CDR2 ANQGSEA come from the germline V gene. CDR3 region: CSAAGGGGDTQYF. CDR3 nucleotide sequence: TGCAGCGCCGCCGGGGGAGGGGGGGATACGCAGTATTTT.

Many counts were recorded for this clonotype. V gene TRBV2 combines with J gene TRBJ2-2; maybe TRBD2 (5 bases). Germline CDR1 is SNHLY and CDR2 is FYNNEI. The CDR3 is 14 amino acids. The V and J ends lost 6 bases and 4 bases respectively, with 12 bases between them. CDR3 nucleotide sequence: TGTGCCAGCAGATCACGGACTCCCACCGGGGAGCTGTTTTTT. Translating gives CASRSRTPTGELFF.

At least ten counts were recorded for this clonotype. J is TRBJ1-2 and V is TRBV28; tentative D call: TRBD1 (5 bases). This CDR3 is 15 amino acids long. V lost 3 bases and J lost 7, with 18 bases in between. Germline V gene sequence: CDR1 MDHEN, CDR2 SYDVKM. The chain's CDR3 is CASSFKLGRGGGYTF. CDR3 in DNA: TGTGCCAGCAGTTTTAAATTGGGGAGGGGAGGTGGCTACACCTTC.

This clonotype was recorded many times. The chain carries TRBV28 and TRBJ2-3; 8 bases align to TRBD2. The V gene's germline CDR1 is MDHEN and CDR2 SYDVKM. This CDR3 region has 16 residues. The junction had 10 bases not matched to a gene; V was cut back by 6 bases and J by 2 bases. In nucleotides, the CDR3 is TGTGCCAGCAGGACACTAGCGGAGACGATCACAGATACGCAGTATTTT. Translation gives CASRTLAETITDTQYF.

This clonotype came up many times. The V gene is TRBV6-1, the J gene TRBJ1-1, with TRBD1 matching 7 bases. Germline V lookup: CDR1 MNHNS, CDR2 SASEGT. The trim removed 5 bases at V and 2 bases at J, leaving 8 bases unmatched. The CDR3 has 15 residues. For the CDR3, the DNA is TGTGCCAGCAGTTCCGCGACAGGGCTAAACACTGAAGCTTTCTTT. The encoded protein is CASSSATGLNTEAFF.

This clonotype was detected ten times or more. The J gene is TRBJ2-7, the V gene TRBV27, with 9 bases fitting TRBD2. The CDR3 consists of 13 residues. Trimming took 6 bases from V and 2 from J; bases not matched to a gene: 2. Germline assignment: CDR1 MNHEY and CDR2 SMNVEV (reference sequence). CDR3 protein: CASRRTSAYEQYF. The CDR3 DNA reads as TGTGCCAGCAGGCGGACTAGCGCCTACGAGCAGTACTTC.

This clonotype was observed at least ten times. The genes are TRBV5-1 and TRBJ2-7, with TRBD2 matching over 8 bases. CDR3 length: 16 amino acids. V was clipped by 1 base and J by 5 bases; unmatched bases: 11. Germline loops: CDR1 SGHRS, CDR2 YFSETQ. The CDR3 is CASSLNNPGTRDEQYF. Written as DNA, the CDR3 is TGCGCCAGCAGCTTGAATAACCCCGGGACTAGAGACGAGCAGTACTTC. Full variable domain (remainder filled in from reference TRBV5-1 and TRBJ2-7): KAGVTQTPRYLIKTRGQQVTLSCSPISGHRSVSWYQQTPGQGLQFLFEYFSETQRNKGNFPGRFSGRQFSNSRSEMNVSTLELGDSALYLCASSLNNPGTRDEQYFGPGTRLTVT.

This clonotype has just a few counts. This CDR3 reads CSARLLGQGHEQYF. The CDR3 DNA reads as TGCAGTGCTAGGCTCCTAGGACAGGGCCACGAGCAGTACTTC. The chain recombines TRBV20-1 with TRBJ2-7; TRBD1 aligns across 8 bases. The CDR3 contains 14 residues. V was pared by 3 bases and J by 5 bases, with 9 bases of the junction left unmatched. From germline, CDR1 is DFQATT and CDR2 SNEGSKA (reference sequence).

On this clonotype: A much larger clone is a single base away; this may be a read error. The chain uses TRBV20-1 and TRBJ2-3; possibly TRBD2 for D (6 bases). The CDR3 contains 15 residues. Trimming pared 0 bases from V and 1 base from J, leaving 11 bases between. Germline loops: CDR1 DFQATT, CDR2 SNEGSKA (reference sequence). In nucleotides, the CDR3 is TGCAGTGCTAGAGAGGCCGGGGGAGGCACAGATACGCAGTATTTT. It specifies CSAREAGGGTDTQYF.

This clonotype was detected only a few times. The chain joins TRBV20-1 to TRBJ1-2; weak D call: TRBD1 (6 bases). The germline V gene has CDR1 DFQATT and CDR2 SNEGSKA (reference sequence). The V end lost 8 bases, the J end lost 5 bases, and 15 bases lay between the germline ends. CDR3 length: 12 amino acids. The CDR3 DNA reads as TGCAGTTCACCAGGGGAGCCTTATGGCTACACCTTC. It yields the protein CSSPGEPYGYTF.

Details on this clonotype: Since a much larger clone is just one base distant, this may be a read error. The chain couples TRBV10-3 to TRBJ2-7; D may be TRBD2 (7 bases). V shed 2 bases and J shed 6 bases, with 8 bases lying between them. CDR1 and CDR2 from the germline V gene are ENHRY and SYGVKD. The CDR3 sequence is 12 residues long. Here the CDR3 reads CAISEGGAEQYF. The CDR3 DNA sequence: TGTGCCATCAGTGAGGGGGGGGCCGAGCAGTACTTC.

This clonotype was detected ten times or more. The J gene is TRBJ2-5, the V gene TRBV12-3 or TRBV12-4; D gene ambiguous. V lost 1 base to trimming and J lost 4 bases, with 13 bases between them. This CDR3 is built from 15 residues. The CDR3: CASSLEGSPGETQYF. The CDR3 nucleotides are TGTGCCAGCAGTTTAGAGGGCTCACCGGGAGAGACCCAGTACTTC.

The J gene is TRBJ2-2, the V gene TRBV29-1; D gene unclear. Germline loops: CDR1 SQVTM, CDR2 ANQGSEA. Trimming took 1 base from V and 5 from J, leaving 5 bases between them. This CDR3 contains 12 residues. The CDR3 here is CSVEAPTGELFF. CDR3 coding DNA: TGCAGCGTTGAAGCTCCTACCGGGGAGCTGTTTTTT.

The rearrangement joins TRBV19 to TRBJ1-2, with D uncertain. The CDR3 totals 15 residues. Trimming left V 0 bases short and J 0 bases short, with 8 bases between. Germline V gives CDR1 LNHDA, CDR2 SQIVND (reference sequence). The DNA of the CDR3 is TGTGCCAGTAGTATAGAACTGAAAGCTAACTATGGCTACACCTTC. Amino acids: CASSIELKANYGYTF.

The sample holds many counts of this clonotype. V and J are TRBV3-1 and TRBJ2-3; 9 bases are a match to TRBD2. V trimming: 3 bases; J trimming: 4 bases; junction bases outside the gene matches: 8. Germline-derived CDR1 and CDR2 are LGHDT and YNNKEL (reference sequence). CDR3 length equals 16 residues. CDR3 nucleotides: TGTGCCAGCAGCCACGAGGTAGCGGGAGAAGCAGATACGCAGTATTTT. This codes for CASSHEVAGEADTQYF.